Below are 8 T cell receptor beta chains sequenced from a single sample in a study of identifying expanded T cells in peripheral blood. TCRdb's copy holds only in-frame clones and misses some; the assay was immunoSEQ multiplex PCR. Found here are 70,000 to 95,000 clones, around nine tenths of them singletons; the top ten hold approximately 3.9%. Sequenced: blood. Receptors originate from a person between 18 and 75 years old in good health.

To note about this clone: Because the CDR3's place on the DNA is in doubt, the DNA is left out and the CDR3 is given as listed by TCRdb. This chain links TRBV1 with TRBJ2-7; the tabulated D call, TRBD1, remains unverified against the DNA. TRBV1 counts as a pseudogene. From its first to its last residue, the CDR3 has 15 amino acids. This chain's CDR3 is CTSIDRWGLGSEQYF.

This chain connects TRBV2 to TRBJ2-1, with D uncertain. The ends were cut back, 6 bases at V and 0 bases at J, with 12 bases in the middle. Germline values: CDR1 SNHLY, CDR2 FYNNEI. The CDR3 has 15 amino acids. Written as DNA, the CDR3 is TGTGCCAGCAGGGCCCGGCAGAGCTCCTACAATGAGCAGTTCTTC. It codes for CASRARQSSYNEQFF.

The chain employs TRBV28 and TRBJ2-7, with TRBD1 matching over 11 bases. The CDR3 sequence is 14 residues long. V gave up 6 bases and J gave up 2 bases; unmatched junction bases: 3. Germline V gene lookup returns CDR1 MDHEN and CDR2 SYDVKM. The CDR3, as DNA: TGTGCCAGCAGCCCGGGACAGGGGGCCTACGAGCAGTACTTC. Protein: CASSPGQGAYEQYF.

The genes are TRBV29-1 and TRBJ1-1, with D possibly being TRBD1 (5 bases). This CDR3 comprises 13 residues. Trimming cost V 6 bases and J 8 bases, with 19 bases left between them. Per germline, CDR1 SQVTM and CDR2 ANQGSEA. CDR3: CSVGGPGGPEAFF. The CDR3 nucleotides are TGCAGCGTCGGGGGACCGGGGGGTCCAGAAGCTTTCTTT. Looking up the rest from reference TRBV29-1 and TRBJ1-1 gives the full variable domain: SAVISQKPSRDICQRGTSLTIQCQVDSQVTMMFWYRQQPGQSLTLIATANQGSEATYESGFVIDKFPISRPNLTFSTLTVSNMSPEDSSIYLCSVGGPGGPEAFFGQGTRLTVV.

This clone was found once. V is TRBV6-1 and J is TRBJ2-6; D perhaps matches TRBD1 (6 bases). Germline lookup yields CDR1 MNHNS and CDR2 SASEGT. This CDR3 spans 14 amino acids. Deletions cut 4 bases from V and 3 bases from J, with 7 bases between. CDR3 sequence reads: CASSGQVGANVLTF. The CDR3 nucleotides read TGTGCCAGCAGTGGACAGGTTGGGGCCAACGTCCTGACTTTC.

The chain carries TRBV28 and TRBJ2-7; 8 bases map to TRBD2. After removal of 2 bases from V and 4 bases from J, the junction contained 1 base not matched to a gene. CDR1 and CDR2 (germline): MDHEN, SYDVKM. This CDR3 is built from 13 residues. The CDR3 region is CASSLTGGYEQYF. The CDR3, as DNA: TGTGCCAGCAGTTTAACGGGAGGGTACGAGCAGTACTTC.

V is TRBV11-2 and J is TRBJ2-7; tentatively, D is TRBD1 or TRBD2 (5 bases each). Germline V gene sequence: CDR1 SGHAT, CDR2 FQNNGV. CDR3 length: 14 residues. Trimming cost V 6 bases and J 3 bases, with 15 bases left between them. This CDR3 reads CASSLGRLNYEQYF. In nucleotides, the CDR3 is TGTGCCAGCAGTTTGGGACGGCTAAACTACGAGCAGTACTTC.

The rearrangement uses TRBV7-3 and TRBJ2-7; D remains unclear. This CDR3 has 16 residues. The V gene's germline CDR1 is SGHTA and CDR2 FQGTGA. Deletions cut 2 bases from V and 2 bases from J, with 16 bases between. The CDR3 sequence is CASSLDDLAIAYEQYF. CDR3 coding DNA: TGTGCCAGCAGCTTAGACGATTTGGCTATTGCCTACGAGCAGTACTTC.